This section outlines one T cell receptor beta chain sequence together with its context. This entry comes from a study of blood T cell repertoires in COVID-19. Study at large: There were acute and convalescent COVID-19 samples, and they came from the United States, Italy and Spain.

As processed by the authors: Amplification of reference gene primers was used by the study to estimate nucleated cell counts. TCRdb's table, derived via immunoSEQ multiplex PCR, lists solely in-frame clones and lacks some. From that table come the V and J calls and clone size; the DNA was used to work out D and trimming. Among fewer than 500,000 clones listed, 88% were seen once. Participant reports of clinical history set cohort assignment. Germline V gene sequence: CDR1 MNHEY, CDR2 SVGAGI. Trimming left V 6 bases short and J 4 bases short, with 11 bases between. The CDR3 contains 13 residues. The chain recombines TRBV6-5 with TRBJ2-3; a weak D match, TRBD2 (5 bases). The sample was PBMCs or T cells enriched from blood (not recorded which). This clonotype was obtained from a woman in her twenties or thirties with acute COVID-19. Here the CDR3 DNA reads TGTGCCAGCAGGCGACTAACTGCAGATACGCAGTATTTT. This gives the protein CASRRLTADTQYF.